The following is a T cell receptor beta chain sequence with its context. No antigen is known for it. The sample comes from a study of T cells after yellow fever vaccination. The study, taken as a whole, reports: Reappearance after the booster was observed for most primary-vaccination clones (96% CD4, roughly 90% CD8). Abundant clonotypes from the bulk population could get into FACS-sorted repertoires as contaminants.

V was shortened by 5 bases and J by 4 bases, with 15 bases between the two germline ends. The CDR3 has 14 amino acids. Germline CDR1 reads SEHNR; CDR2 reads FQNEAQ (reference sequence). The study made its TCR cDNA through 5'RACE template switching. That step introduced a universal primer site along with UMIs. TCRdb re-derived calls from the 5' RACE reads in MiXCR, one entry per CDR3 protein. This table has approximately 600,000 distinct CDR3 sequences, around 12% appearing once. The TCR was taken from a man younger than 40 who received the YFV17D yellow fever vaccine. Sequences were derived from PBMCs, sampled on the day of the yellow fever booster vaccination. The chain uses TRBV7-9 and TRBJ2-7; D is tentatively TRBD1 or TRBD2 (5 bases each). The CDR3 region is CASSIPGPRYEQYF. The CDR3 DNA is TGTGCCAGCAGCATACCGGGACCGCGATACGAGCAGTACTTC.